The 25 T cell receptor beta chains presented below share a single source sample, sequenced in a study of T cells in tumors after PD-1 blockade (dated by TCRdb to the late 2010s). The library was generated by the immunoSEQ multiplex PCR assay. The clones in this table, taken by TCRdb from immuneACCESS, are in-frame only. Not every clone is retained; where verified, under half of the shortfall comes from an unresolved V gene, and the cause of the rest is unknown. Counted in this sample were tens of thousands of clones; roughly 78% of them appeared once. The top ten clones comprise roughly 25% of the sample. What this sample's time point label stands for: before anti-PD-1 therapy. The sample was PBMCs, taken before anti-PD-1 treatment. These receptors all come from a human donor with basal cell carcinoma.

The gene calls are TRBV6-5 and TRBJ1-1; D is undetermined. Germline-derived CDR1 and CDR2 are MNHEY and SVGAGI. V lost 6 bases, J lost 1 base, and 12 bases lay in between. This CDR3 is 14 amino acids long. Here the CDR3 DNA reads TGTGCCAGCAGGCTGCAGGCCCCGAACACTGAAGCTTTCTTT. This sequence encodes CASRLQAPNTEAFF.

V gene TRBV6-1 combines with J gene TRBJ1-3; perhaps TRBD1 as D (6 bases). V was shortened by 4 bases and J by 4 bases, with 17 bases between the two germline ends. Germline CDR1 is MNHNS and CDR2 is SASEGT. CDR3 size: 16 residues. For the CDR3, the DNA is TGTGCCAGCAGTGCGGACAGACTTATACTGGGAAACACCATATATTTT. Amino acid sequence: CASSADRLILGNTIYF.

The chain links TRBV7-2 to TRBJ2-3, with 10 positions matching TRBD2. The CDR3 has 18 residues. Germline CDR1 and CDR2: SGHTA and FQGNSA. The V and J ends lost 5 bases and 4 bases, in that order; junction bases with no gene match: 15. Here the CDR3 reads CASSPRFRLAGVPDTQYF. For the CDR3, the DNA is TGTGCCAGCAGCCCCAGGTTTCGTCTAGCGGGAGTCCCAGATACGCAGTATTTT.

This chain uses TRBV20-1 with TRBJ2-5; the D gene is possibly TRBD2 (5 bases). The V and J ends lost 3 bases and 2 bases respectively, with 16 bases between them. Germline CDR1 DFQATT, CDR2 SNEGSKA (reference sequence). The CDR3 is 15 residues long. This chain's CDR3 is CSASAPLVSQETQYF. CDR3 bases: TGCAGTGCTAGTGCCCCACTAGTCTCACAAGAGACCCAGTACTTC.

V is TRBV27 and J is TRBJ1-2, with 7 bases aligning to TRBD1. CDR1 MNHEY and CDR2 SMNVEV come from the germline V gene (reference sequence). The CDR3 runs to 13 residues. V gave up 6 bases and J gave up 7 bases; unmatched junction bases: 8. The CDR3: CASRLTGLGGYTF. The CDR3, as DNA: TGTGCCAGCAGGCTGACAGGGTTGGGTGGCTACACCTTC.

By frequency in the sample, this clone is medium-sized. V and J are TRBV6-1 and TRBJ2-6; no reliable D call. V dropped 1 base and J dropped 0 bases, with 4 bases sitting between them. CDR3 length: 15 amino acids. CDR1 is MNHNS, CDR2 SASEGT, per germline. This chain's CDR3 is CASSEGGSGANVLTF. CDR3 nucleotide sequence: TGTGCCAGCAGTGAAGGGGGCTCTGGGGCCAACGTCCTGACTTTC.

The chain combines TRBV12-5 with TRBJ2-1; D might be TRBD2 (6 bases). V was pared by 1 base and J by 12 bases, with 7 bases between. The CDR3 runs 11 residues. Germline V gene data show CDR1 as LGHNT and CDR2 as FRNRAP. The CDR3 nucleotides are TGTGCTAGTGGTTTGGGGGGAGGGCAGTTCTTC. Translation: CASGLGGGQFF.

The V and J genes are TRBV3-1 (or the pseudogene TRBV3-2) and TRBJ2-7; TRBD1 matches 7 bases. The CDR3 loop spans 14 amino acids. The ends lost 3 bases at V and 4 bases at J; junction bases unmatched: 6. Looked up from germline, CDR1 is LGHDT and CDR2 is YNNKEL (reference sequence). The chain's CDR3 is CASSHRDRPYEQYF. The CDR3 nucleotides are TGTGCCAGCAGCCACCGGGACAGACCGTACGAGCAGTACTTC.

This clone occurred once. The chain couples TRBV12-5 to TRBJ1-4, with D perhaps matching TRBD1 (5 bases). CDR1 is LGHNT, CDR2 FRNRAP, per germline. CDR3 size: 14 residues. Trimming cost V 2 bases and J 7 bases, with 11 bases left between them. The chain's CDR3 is CASGLQGGGEKLFF. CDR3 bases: TGTGCTAGTGGTTTGCAGGGAGGAGGTGAAAAACTGTTTTTT. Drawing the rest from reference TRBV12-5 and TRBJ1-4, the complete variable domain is DARVTQTPRHKVTEMGQEVTMRCQPILGHNTVFWYRQTMMQGLELLAYFRNRAPLDDSGMPKDRFSAEMPDATLATLKIQPSEPRDSAVYFCASGLQGGGEKLFFGSGTQLSVL.

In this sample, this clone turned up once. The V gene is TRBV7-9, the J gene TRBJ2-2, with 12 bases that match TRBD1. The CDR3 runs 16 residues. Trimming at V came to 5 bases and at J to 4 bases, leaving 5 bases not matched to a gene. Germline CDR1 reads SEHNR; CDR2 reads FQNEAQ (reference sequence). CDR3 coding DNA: TGTGCCAGCAGCCGGGACAGGGGGCCGTCCACCGGGGAGCTGTTTTTT. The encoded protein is CASSRDRGPSTGELFF.

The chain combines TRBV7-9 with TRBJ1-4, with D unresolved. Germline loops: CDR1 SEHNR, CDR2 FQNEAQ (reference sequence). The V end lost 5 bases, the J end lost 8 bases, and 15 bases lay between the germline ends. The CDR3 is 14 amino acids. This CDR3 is CASSLGTDEEKLFF. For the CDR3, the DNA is TGTGCCAGCAGCCTCGGTACGGATGAAGAAAAACTGTTTTTT.

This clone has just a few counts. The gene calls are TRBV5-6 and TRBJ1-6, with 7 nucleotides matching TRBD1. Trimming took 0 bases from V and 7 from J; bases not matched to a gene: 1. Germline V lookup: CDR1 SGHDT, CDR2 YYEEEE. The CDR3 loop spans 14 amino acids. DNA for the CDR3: TGTGCCAGCAGCTTGGACAGGGGAAATTCACCCCTCCACTTT. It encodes CASSLDRGNSPLHF. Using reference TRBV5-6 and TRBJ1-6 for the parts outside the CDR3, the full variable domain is DAGVTQSPTHLIKTRGQQVTLRCSPKSGHDTVSWYQQALGQGPQFIFQYYEEEERQRGNFPDRFSGHQFPNYSSELNVNALLLGDSALYLCASSLDRGNSPLHFGNGTRLTVT.

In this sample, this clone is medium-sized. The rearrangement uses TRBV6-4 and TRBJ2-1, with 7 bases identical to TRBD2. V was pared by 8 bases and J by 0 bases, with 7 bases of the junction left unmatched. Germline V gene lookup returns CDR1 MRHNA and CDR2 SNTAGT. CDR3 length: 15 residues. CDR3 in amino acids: CASGLAESSYNEQFF. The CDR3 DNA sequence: TGTGCCAGCGGCCTAGCGGAAAGCTCCTACAATGAGCAGTTCTTC.

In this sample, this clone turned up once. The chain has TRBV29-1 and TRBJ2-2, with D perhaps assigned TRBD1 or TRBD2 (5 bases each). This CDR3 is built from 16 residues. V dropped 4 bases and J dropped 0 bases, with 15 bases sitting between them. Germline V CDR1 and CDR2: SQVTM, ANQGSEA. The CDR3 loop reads CSVATGRLANTGELFF. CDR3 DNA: TGCAGCGTTGCCACGGGACGCCTGGCGAACACCGGGGAGCTGTTTTTT.

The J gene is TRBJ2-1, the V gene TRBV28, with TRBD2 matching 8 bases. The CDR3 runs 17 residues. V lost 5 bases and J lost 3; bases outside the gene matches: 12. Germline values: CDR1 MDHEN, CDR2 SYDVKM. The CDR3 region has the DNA TGTGCCAGCAGTCAAGCCGCCGGACTAGCCCTCTACAATGAGCAGTTCTTC. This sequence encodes CASSQAAGLALYNEQFF.

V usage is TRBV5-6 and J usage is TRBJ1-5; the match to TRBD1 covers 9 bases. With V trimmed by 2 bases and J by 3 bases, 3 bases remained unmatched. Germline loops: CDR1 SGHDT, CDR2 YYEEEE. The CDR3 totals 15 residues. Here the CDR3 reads CASSLTGGYNQPQHF. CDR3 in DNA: TGTGCCAGCAGCTTAACAGGGGGCTACAATCAGCCCCAGCATTTT.

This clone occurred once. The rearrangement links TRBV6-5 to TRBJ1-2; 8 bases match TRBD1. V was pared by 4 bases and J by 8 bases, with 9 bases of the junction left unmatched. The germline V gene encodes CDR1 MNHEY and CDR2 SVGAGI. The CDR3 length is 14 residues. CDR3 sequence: CASSSRTGYFGYTF. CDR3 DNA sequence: TGTGCCAGCAGTTCCCGGACAGGGTACTTCGGCTACACCTTC.

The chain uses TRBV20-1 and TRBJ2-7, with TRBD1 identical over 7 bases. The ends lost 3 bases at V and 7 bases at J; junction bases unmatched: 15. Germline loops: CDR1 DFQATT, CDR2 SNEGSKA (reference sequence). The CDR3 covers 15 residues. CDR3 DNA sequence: TGCAGTGCTAGTGGCCCCCTAAAGACAGGGACGGAGCAGTACTTC. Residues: CSASGPLKTGTEQYF.

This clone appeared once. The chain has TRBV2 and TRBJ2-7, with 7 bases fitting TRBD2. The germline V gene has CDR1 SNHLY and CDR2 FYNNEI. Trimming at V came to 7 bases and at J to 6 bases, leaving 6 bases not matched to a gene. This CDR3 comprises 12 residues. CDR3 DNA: TGTGCCAGCAACGGGCCGGGGGGCGAGCAGTACTTC. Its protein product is CASNGPGGEQYF.

CDR3 protein: CASSGQGRGATNEKLFF. The CDR3 DNA reads as TGTGCCAGCAGTGGACAGGGTCGGGGAGCAACTAATGAAAAACTGTTTTTT. The chain combines TRBV2 with TRBJ1-4, with 7 nucleotides matching TRBD1. From germline, CDR1 is SNHLY and CDR2 FYNNEI. The ends lost 4 bases at V and 0 bases at J; junction bases unmatched: 8. The CDR3 spans 17 residues.

The CDR3 sequence: CATQQVMNTEAFF. The DNA of the CDR3 is TGTGCCACCCAACAGGTCATGAACACTGAAGCTTTCTTT. The chain joins TRBV28 to TRBJ1-1; D may be TRBD1 (5 bases). V was shortened by 10 bases and J by 0 bases, with 12 bases between the two germline ends. This CDR3 is 13 amino acids long. Germline CDR1 reads MDHEN; CDR2 reads SYDVKM.

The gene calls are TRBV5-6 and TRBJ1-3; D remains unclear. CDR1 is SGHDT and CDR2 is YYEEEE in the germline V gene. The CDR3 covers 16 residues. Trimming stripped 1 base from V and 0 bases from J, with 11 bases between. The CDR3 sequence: CASSLFPALSGNTIYF. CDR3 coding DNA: TGTGCCAGCAGCTTGTTCCCCGCCCTCTCTGGAAACACCATATATTTT.

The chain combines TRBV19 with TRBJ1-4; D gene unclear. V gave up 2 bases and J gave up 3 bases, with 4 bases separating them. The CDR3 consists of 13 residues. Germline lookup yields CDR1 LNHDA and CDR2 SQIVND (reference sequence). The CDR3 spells CASSISPNEKLFF. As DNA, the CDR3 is TGTGCCAGTAGTATATCCCCTAATGAAAAACTGTTTTTT. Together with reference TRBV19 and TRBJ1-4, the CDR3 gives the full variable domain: DGGITQSPKYLFRKEGQNVTLSCEQNLNHDAMYWYRQDPGQGLRLIYYSQIVNDFQKGDIAEGYSVSREKKESFPLTVTSAQKNPTAFYLCASSISPNEKLFFGSGTQLSVL.

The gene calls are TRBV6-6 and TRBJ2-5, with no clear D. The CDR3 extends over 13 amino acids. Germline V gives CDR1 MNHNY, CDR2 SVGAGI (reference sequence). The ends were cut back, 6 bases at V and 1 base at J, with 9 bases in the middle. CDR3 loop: CASSIVFQETQYF. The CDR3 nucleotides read TGTGCCAGCAGCATAGTGTTCCAAGAGACCCAGTACTTC.

CDR3 sequence reads: CASTLTGQGGDEQFF. For the CDR3, the DNA is TGTGCCAGCACCCTTACCGGACAGGGTGGGGATGAGCAGTTCTTC. The chain links TRBV6-5 to TRBJ2-1, with 8 bases aligning to TRBD1. Germline CDR1 MNHEY, CDR2 SVGAGI. The ends lost 7 bases at V and 8 bases at J; junction bases unmatched: 13. The CDR3 sequence is 15 residues long.